This record covers a single T cell receptor beta chain. Its antigen is still unknown. This entry is derived from a study of early stage breast cancer tumors. The wider study: Of some 15 invasive breast tumors, more than nine were hormone receptor-positive, HER2-negative. Among around 12 ER+/PR+/HER2- tumors, eight were ductal, four lobular.

Method: immunoSEQ multiplex PCR; TCRdb's copy keeps in-frame clones and lacks some. Of thousands of clones listed, approximately 70% are singletons. This CDR3 region has 16 residues. Germline trimming cut 5 bases from V and 5 bases from J; bases unmatched to any gene: 14. Germline CDR1 reads MNHNY; CDR2 reads SVGAGI (reference sequence). Overall study results and limits: Most shared enriched TCRB sequences were commonly generated ones.

The chain has TRBV6-6 and TRBJ2-5, with 7 positions matching TRBD1. The source material was normal breast tissue next to the tumor. The source is a person aged 55 to 75 with breast cancer. CDR3 amino acids: CASSTKFRGSKETQYF. The CDR3 region has the DNA TGTGCCAGCAGTACAAAATTCAGGGGGAGTAAGGAGACCCAGTACTTC.